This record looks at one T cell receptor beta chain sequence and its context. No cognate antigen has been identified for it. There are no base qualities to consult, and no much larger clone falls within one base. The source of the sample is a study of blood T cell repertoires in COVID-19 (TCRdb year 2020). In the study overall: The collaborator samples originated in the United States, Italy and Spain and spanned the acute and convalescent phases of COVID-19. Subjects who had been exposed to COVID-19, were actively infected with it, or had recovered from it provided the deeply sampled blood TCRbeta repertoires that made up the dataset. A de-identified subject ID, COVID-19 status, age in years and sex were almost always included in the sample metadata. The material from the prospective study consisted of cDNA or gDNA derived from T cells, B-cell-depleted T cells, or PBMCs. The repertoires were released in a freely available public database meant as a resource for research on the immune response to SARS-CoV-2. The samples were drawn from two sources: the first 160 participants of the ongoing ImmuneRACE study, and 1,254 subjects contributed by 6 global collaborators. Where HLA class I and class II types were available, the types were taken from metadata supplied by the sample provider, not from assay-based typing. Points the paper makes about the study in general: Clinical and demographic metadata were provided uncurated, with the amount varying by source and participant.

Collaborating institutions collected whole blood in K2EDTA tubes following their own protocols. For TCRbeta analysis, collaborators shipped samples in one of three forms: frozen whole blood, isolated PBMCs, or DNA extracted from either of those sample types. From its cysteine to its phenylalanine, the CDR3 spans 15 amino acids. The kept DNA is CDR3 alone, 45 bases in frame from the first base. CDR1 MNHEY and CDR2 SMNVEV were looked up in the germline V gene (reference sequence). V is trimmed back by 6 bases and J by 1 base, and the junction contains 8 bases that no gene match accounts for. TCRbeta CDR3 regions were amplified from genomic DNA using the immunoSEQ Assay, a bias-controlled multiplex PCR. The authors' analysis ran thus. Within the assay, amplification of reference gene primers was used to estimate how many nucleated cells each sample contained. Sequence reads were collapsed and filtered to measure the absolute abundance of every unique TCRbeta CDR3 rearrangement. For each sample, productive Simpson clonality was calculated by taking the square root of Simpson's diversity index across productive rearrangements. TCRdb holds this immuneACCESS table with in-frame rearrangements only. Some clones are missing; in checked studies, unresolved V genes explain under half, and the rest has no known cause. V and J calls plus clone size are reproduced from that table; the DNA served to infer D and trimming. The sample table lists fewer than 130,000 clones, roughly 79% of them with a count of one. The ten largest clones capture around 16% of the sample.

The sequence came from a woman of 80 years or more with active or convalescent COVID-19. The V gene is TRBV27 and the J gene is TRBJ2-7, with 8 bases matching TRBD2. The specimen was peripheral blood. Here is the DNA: TGTGCCAGCAGCCACCGGGGGGGTCTTTCCTACGAGCAGTACTTC. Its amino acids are CASSHRGGLSYEQYF.